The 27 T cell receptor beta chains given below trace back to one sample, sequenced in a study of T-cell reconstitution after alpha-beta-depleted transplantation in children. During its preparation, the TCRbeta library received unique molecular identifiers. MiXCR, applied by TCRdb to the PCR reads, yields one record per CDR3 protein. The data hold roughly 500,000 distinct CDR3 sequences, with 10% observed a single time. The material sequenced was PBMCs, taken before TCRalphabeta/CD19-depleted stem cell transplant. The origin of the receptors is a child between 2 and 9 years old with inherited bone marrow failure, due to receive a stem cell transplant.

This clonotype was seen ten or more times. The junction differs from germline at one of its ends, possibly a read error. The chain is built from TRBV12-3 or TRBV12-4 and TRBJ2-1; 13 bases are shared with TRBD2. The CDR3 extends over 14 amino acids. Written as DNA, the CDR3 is TGTGCCAGCAGTTCGGGACTAGCGGGACAGTTTTGGATCTTC. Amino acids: CASSSGLAGQFWIF.

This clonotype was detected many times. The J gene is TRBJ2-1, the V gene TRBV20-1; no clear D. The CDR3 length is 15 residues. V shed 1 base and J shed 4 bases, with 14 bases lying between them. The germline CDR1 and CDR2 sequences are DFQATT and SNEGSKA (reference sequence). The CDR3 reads CSARVRLVGYNEQFF. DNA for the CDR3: TGCAGTGCTAGAGTTAGGCTAGTTGGTTACAATGAGCAGTTCTTC.

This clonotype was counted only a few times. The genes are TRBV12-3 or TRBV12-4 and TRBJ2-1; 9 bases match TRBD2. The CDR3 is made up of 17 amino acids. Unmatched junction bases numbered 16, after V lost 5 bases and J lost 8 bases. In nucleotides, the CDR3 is TGTGCCAGCAGTCCCTGGGGGGTCAAGCGGGAGGAGGATGAGCAGTTCTTC. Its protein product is CASSPWGVKREEDEQFF.

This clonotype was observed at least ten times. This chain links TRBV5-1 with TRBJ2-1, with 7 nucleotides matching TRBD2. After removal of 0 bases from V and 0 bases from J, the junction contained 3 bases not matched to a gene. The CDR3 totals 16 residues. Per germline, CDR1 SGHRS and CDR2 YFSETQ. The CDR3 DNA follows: TGCGCCAGCAGCTTGGGCCTAGCGGACTCCTACAATGAGCAGTTCTTC. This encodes CASSLGLADSYNEQFF.

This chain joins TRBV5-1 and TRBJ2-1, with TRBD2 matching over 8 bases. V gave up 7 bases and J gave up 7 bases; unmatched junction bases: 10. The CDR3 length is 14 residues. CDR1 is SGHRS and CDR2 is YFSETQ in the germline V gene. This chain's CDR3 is CASVRSAGVNEQFF. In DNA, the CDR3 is TGCGCCAGCGTCAGGTCAGCGGGAGTAAATGAGCAGTTCTTC. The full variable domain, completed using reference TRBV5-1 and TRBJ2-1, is KAGVTQTPRYLIKTRGQQVTLSCSPISGHRSVSWYQQTPGQGLQFLFEYFSETQRNKGNFPGRFSGRQFSNSRSEMNVSTLELGDSALYLCASVRSAGVNEQFFGPGTRLTVL.

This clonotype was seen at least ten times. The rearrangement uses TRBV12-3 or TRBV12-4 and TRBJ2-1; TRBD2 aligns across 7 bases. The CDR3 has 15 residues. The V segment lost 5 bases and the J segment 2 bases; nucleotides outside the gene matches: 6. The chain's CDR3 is CASSRGGSTYNEQFF. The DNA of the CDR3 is TGTGCCAGCAGTCGGGGCGGGAGCACCTACAATGAGCAGTTCTTC.

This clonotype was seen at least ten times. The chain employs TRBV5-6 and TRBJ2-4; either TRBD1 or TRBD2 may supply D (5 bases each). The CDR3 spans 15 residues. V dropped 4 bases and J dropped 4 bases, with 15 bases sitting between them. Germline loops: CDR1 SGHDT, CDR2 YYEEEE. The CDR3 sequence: CASSEGHGMKNIQYF. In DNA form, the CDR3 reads TGTGCCAGCAGCGAGGGGCACGGGATGAAAAACATTCAGTACTTC. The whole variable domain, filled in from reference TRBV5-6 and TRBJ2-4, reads DAGVTQSPTHLIKTRGQQVTLRCSPKSGHDTVSWYQQALGQGPQFIFQYYEEEERQRGNFPDRFSGHQFPNYSSELNVNALLLGDSALYLCASSEGHGMKNIQYFGAGTRLSVL.

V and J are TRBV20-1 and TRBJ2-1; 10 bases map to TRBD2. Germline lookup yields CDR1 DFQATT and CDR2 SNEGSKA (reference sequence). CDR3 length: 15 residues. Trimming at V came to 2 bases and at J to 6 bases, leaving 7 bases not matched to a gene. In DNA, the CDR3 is TGCAGTGCTAGATCCCGGACTAGCGGTCCCAATGAGCAGTTCTTC. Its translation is CSARSRTSGPNEQFF.

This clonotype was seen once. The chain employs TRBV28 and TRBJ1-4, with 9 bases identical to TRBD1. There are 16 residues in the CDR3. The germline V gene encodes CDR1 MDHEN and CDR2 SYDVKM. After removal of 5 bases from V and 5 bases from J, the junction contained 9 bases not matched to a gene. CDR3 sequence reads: CASSTPTGTGNEKLFF. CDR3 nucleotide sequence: TGTGCCAGCAGTACACCTACCGGGACAGGGAATGAAAAACTGTTTTTT.

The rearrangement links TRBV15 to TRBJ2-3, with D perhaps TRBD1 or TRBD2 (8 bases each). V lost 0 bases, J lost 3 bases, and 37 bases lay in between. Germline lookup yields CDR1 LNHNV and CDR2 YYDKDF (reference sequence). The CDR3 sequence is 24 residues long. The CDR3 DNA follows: TGTGCCACCAGCAGAGATGGCCGGACAGGGCGAGGCAAGGCGCGTTCGGGAGGGACAGATACGCAGTATTTT. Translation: CATSRDGRTGRGKARSGGTDTQYF.

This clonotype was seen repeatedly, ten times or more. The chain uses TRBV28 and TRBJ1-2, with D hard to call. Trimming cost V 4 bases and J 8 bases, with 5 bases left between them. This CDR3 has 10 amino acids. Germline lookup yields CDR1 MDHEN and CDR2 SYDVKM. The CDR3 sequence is CASSSAGYTF. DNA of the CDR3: TGTGCCAGCAGTTCAGCGGGCTACACCTTC.

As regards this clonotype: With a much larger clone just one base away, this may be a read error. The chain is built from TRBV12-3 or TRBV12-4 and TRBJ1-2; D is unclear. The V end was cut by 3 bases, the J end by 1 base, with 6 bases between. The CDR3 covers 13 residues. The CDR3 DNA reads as TGTGCCAGCAGTTTGGGCCTTAACTATGGCTACACCTTC. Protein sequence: CASSLGLNYGYTF.

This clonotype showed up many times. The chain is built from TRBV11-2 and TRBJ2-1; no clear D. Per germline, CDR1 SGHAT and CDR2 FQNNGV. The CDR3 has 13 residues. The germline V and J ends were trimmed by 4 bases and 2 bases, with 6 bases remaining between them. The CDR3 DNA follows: TGTGCCAGCAGCTATACAGCCTACAATGAGCAGTTCTTC. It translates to CASSYTAYNEQFF.

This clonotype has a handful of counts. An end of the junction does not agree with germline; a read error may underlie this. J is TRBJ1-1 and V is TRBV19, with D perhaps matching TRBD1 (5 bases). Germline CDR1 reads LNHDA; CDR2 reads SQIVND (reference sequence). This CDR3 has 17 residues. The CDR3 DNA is TGTGCCAGTAGTATGTCCCGTGGCAGGGCGGTGAAGACTGAAGCTTTCTTT. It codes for CASSMSRGRAVKTEAFF.

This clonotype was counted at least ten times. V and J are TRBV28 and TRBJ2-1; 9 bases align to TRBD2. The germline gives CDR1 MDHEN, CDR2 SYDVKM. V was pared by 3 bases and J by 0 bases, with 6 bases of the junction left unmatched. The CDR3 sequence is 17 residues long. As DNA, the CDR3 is TGTGCCAGCAGTTTGGGTAGCGGGAGCCCCTCCTACAATGAGCAGTTCTTC. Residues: CASSLGSGSPSYNEQFF.

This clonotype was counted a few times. The CDR3 coding sequence is TGTGCCAGCAGCGCCCTCAGCTTCAATGAGCAGTTCTTC. Its protein product is CASSALSFNEQFF. J is TRBJ2-1 and V is TRBV2; D remains ambiguous. With 6 bases removed from V and 6 bases from J, the gap between germline ends came to 12 bases. CDR1 is SNHLY and CDR2 is FYNNEI in the germline V gene. This CDR3 spans 13 amino acids.

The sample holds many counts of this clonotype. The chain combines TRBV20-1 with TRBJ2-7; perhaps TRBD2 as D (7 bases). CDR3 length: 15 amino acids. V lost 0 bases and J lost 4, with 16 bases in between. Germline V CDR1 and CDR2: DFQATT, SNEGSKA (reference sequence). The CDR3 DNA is TGCAGTGCTAGAGATCTGCGGGGGCGGCGGTACGAGCAGTACTTC. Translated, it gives CSARDLRGRRYEQYF.

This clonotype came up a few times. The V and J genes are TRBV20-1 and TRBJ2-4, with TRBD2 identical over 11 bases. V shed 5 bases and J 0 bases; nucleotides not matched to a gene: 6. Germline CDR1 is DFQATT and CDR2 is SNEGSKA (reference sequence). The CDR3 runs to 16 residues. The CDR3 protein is CSAQITSGGAKNIQYF. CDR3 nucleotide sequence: TGCAGTGCTCAAATAACTAGCGGGGGAGCCAAAAACATTCAGTACTTC.

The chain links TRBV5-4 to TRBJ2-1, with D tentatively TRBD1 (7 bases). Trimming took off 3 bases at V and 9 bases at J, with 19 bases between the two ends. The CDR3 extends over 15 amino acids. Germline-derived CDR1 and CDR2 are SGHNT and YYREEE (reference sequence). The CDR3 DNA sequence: TGTGCCAGCAGCTCCCCGCGGACAGGAGGGAGTGAGCAGTTCTTC. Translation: CASSSPRTGGSEQFF.

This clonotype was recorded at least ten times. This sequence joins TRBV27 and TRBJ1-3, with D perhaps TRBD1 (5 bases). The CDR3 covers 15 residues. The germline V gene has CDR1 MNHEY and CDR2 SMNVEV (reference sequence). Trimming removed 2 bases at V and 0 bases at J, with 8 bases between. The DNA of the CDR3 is TGTGCCAGCAGTTTAACGGGGACCTCTGGAAACACCATATATTTT. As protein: CASSLTGTSGNTIYF.

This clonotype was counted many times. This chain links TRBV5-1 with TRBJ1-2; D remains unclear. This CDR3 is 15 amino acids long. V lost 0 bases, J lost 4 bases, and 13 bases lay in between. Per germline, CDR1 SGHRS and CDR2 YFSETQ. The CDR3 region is CASSLAIIGSYGYTF. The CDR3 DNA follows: TGCGCCAGCAGCTTGGCCATCATAGGGAGCTATGGCTACACCTTC.

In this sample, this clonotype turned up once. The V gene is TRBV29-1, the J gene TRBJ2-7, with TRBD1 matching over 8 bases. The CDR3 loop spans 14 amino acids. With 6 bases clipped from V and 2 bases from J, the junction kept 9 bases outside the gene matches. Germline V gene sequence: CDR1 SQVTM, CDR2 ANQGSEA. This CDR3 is CSVGTGQAAYEQYF. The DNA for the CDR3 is TGCAGCGTAGGAACGGGACAGGCGGCCTACGAGCAGTACTTC.

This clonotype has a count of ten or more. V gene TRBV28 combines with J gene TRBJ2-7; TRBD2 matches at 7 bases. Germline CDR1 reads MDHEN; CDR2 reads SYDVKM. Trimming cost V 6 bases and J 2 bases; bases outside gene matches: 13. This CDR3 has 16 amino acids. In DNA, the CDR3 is TGTGCCAGCAGACATGGGACTACACTCAGTACCTACGAGCAGTACTTC. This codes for CASRHGTTLSTYEQYF.

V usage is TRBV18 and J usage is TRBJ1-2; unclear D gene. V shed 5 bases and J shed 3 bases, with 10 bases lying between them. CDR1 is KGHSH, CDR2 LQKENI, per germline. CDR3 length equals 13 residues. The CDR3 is CASSWDVDYGYTF. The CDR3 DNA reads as TGTGCCAGCTCATGGGATGTGGACTATGGCTACACCTTC. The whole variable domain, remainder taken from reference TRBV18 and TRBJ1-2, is NAGVMQNPRHLVRRRGQEARLRCSPMKGHSHVYWYRQLPEEGLKFMVYLQKENIIDESGMPKERFSAEFPKEGPSILRIQQVVRGDSAAYFCASSWDVDYGYTFGSGTRLTVV.

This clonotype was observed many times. In nucleotides, the CDR3 is TGTGCCAGCAGCTTAGCGTCCATTTCCTACGAGCAGTACTTC. It encodes CASSLASISYEQYF. V and J are TRBV7-9 and TRBJ2-7; D is uncertain. The CDR3 length is 14 residues. Germline CDR1 and CDR2: SEHNR and FQNEAQ (reference sequence). Deletions cut 0 bases from V and 1 base from J, with 7 bases between.

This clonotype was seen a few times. The CDR3 DNA follows: TGTGCCAGCAGCCAAGATGGGTTCGCGACGGCCGAAGCTTTCTTT. As protein: CASSQDGFATAEAFF. This chain joins TRBV3-1 and TRBJ1-1; D is undetermined. V was clipped by 0 bases and J by 8 bases, with 16 bases between them. Germline CDR1 is LGHDT and CDR2 is YNNKEL (reference sequence). The CDR3 sequence is 15 residues long.

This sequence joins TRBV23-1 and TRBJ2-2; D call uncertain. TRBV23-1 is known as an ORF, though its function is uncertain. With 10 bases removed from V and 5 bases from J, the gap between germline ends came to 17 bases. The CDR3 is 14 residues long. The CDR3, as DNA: TGCGCCACCAGACGCATGAGCCGAACCGGGGAGCTGTTTTTT. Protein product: CATRRMSRTGELFF.